This T cell receptor beta chain derives from a study of blood T cell repertoires in COVID-19. At the level of the study: Acute-phase and convalescent COVID-19 samples originated in the United States, Italy and Spain.

Some clones are missing from TCRdb's copy, which holds only in-frame ones; the method was immunoSEQ multiplex PCR. Among 200,000 to 250,000 clones, approximately 90% were seen once, and the ten largest hold 3% to 4.5%. Study members were between roughly 18 and 100 years old and lived in 20 to 30 US regions. With V trimmed by 5 bases and J by 4 bases, 10 bases remained unmatched. Germline lookup yields CDR1 MNHNY and CDR2 SVGAGI (reference sequence). This CDR3 contains 18 residues. Sequenced material: PBMCs or T cells enriched from blood (not recorded which). The receptor comes from a woman aged 40-49 years with acute COVID-19. The chain links TRBV6-6 to TRBJ2-2; TRBD2 matches at 13 bases. CDR3 nucleotide sequence: TGTGCCAGCAGTCGACTAGCGGGGGGCCACGGGGGCACCGGGGAGCTGTTTTTT. Protein product: CASSRLAGGHGGTGELFF.